The rows below give T cell receptor beta chains drawn from one sample of a study of response to subunit inactivated influenza vaccine. From the RT-PCR reads, TCRdb called clonotypes with MiXCR, one entry per CDR3 protein. The table has about 800,000 distinct CDR3 sequences, 21% seen once. The input for sequencing was PBMCs from blood, taken 5 days after vaccination. The origin of the receptors is a man in his fifties who received an inactivated influenza vaccine. The CDR3 runs from the conserved cysteine through the conserved F or W. Each record gives: J gene, V gene, D gene, clone size, CDR3 DNA, CDR3 protein. D genes are given only for firm matches. Expanded clones get a size class; other rows say once, few or many, or leave the size out.

TRBJ2-7,TRBV14,.,.,TGTGCCAGCAGCCTATCGCGAGGGCTCGGGCAGTACTTC,CASSLSRGLGQYF
TRBJ1-1,TRBV4-2,.,.,TGTGCCAGCAGCCAACCCGAGGGCAGCACGAACACTGAAGCTTTCTTT,CASSQPEGSTNTEAFF
TRBJ2-3,TRBV12-3/TRBV12-4,.,many,TGTGCCAGCAGACTAGCTAGCACAGATACGCAGTATTTT,CASRLASTDTQYF
TRBJ2-2,TRBV10-3,TRBD2,.,TGTGCCATCGGGAATAGCGGGCGAGACACCGGGGAGCTGTTTTTT,CAIGNSGRDTGELFF
TRBJ2-2,TRBV15,TRBD1,.,TGTGCCACCAGCACGAGTCGAGGACAGGGGGCGGGCACCGGGGAGCTGTTTTTT,CATSTSRGQGAGTGELFF
TRBJ1-2,TRBV20-1,.,.,TGCAGTGCTAGAGATCTTTCAGATTATGGCTACACCTTC,CSARDLSDYGYTF
TRBJ1-1,TRBV18,.,few,TGTGCCAGCTCACCACAGGGTAAGGGCACTGAAGCTTTCTTT,CASSPQGKGTEAFF
TRBJ2-7,TRBV27,TRBD2,.,TGTGCCAGCAGACCTACAAGCGGGATTCGCCCCTACGAGCAGTACTTC,CASRPTSGIRPYEQYF
TRBJ2-5,TRBV20-1,.,.,TGCAGTGCTAAACGGGACACCAAAGAGACCCAGTACTTC,CSAKRDTKETQYF
TRBJ2-3,TRBV5-1,TRBD2,many,TGCGCCAGCAGGCCGACTAGCGGAATCACAGATACGCAGTATTTT,CASRPTSGITDTQYF
TRBJ2-7,TRBV30,TRBD2,few,TGTGCCTGGAGTGGAGGCGGGAGGGCCTCTTACGAGCAGTACTTC,CAWSGGGRASYEQYF
TRBJ2-7,TRBV28,.,.,TGTGCCAGCAGCCCCCTCCTGGGGACGAGCTCCTACGAGCAGTACTTC,CASSPLLGTSSYEQYF
TRBJ2-3,TRBV24-1,.,few,TGTGCCACCAGTGACGCAGTCAGCGGAACCACAGATACGCAGTATTTT,CATSDAVSGTTDTQYF
TRBJ2-1,TRBV29-1,.,few,TGCAGCGTCCGGAGGGGGCTTACTCCCAATGAGCAGTTCTTC,CSVRRGLTPNEQFF
TRBJ2-3,TRBV7-9,.,.,TGTGCCAGCAGCTTAGCCCTGACTAGAGATACGCAGTATTTT,CASSLALTRDTQYF
TRBJ1-2,TRBV4-1,TRBD1,many,TGCGCCAGCAGCCAAGATTTGACCCAGGGGGAGCGTGGCTACACCTTC,CASSQDLTQGERGYTF
TRBJ2-2,TRBV7-7,.,.,TGTGCCAGCAGCTTAAGTACCTACAGCGAGGGCACCGGGGAGCTGTTTTTT,CASSLSTYSEGTGELFF
TRBJ2-3,TRBV5-1,TRBD2,.,TGCGCCAGCGGGGGACTAGCGGGGGTAGCAGATACGCAGTATTTT,CASGGLAGVADTQYF
TRBJ1-4,TRBV10-2,.,.,TGCGCCAGCAGTGAGTCGTGGTTAGGTGAAAAACTGTTTTTT,CASSESWLGEKLFF
TRBJ2-3,TRBV12-3/TRBV12-4,TRBD2,few,TGTGCCAGCAGCCCCGTTTTGGCGGGAGCTGATACGCAGTATTTT,CASSPVLAGADTQYF
TRBJ2-3,TRBV7-2,.,many,TGCGCCAGCAGCTTGGCGCTCACAGATACGCAGTATTTT,CASSLALTDTQYF
TRBJ2-1,TRBV7-2,TRBD2,.,TGTGCCAGCAGCCCTCGAAGCGGGGGGAATGAGCAGTTCTTC,CASSPRSGGNEQFF
TRBJ2-1,TRBV4-3,.,.,TGCGCCAGCAGCCAAGATCACCGGCCGGGAAATGAGCAGTTCTTC,CASSQDHRPGNEQFF
TRBJ1-5,TRBV7-2,TRBD1,many,TGTGCCAGCAGCTCCGGACAGGGTTTTAGCAATCAGCCCCAGCATTTT,CASSSGQGFSNQPQHF
TRBJ2-7,TRBV6-1,TRBD2,.,TGTGCCAGCAGGCCGGGGAGCGGGAGCTACGAGCTGTACTTC,CASRPGSGSYELYF
TRBJ1-5,TRBV6-1,.,.,TGTGCCAGCAGTGAATTAGGGACCCAGCATTTT,CASSELGTQHF
TRBJ2-1,TRBV29-1,.,many,TGCAGCGTTGTTCCCGCCAGGGACAATGAGCAGTTCTTC,CSVVPARDNEQFF
TRBJ2-3,TRBV20-1,.,.,TGCAGTGCTAGTGCAGCGACTAAAGATACGCAGTATTTT,CSASAATKDTQYF
TRBJ2-1,TRBV20-1,TRBD2,few,TGCAGTGCGATAACTAGCGGGGGTTACAATGAGCAGTTCTTC,CSAITSGGYNEQFF
TRBJ1-1,TRBV29-1,.,many,TGCAGCGTTGAAAATGGGTTTCGATCCACTGAAGCTTTCTTT,CSVENGFRSTEAFF
TRBJ2-1,TRBV7-9,TRBD2,.,TGTGCCAGCAGCCGAGGACTAGCCGAATCCTACAATGAGCAGTTCTTC,CASSRGLAESYNEQFF
TRBJ1-4,TRBV12-3/TRBV12-4,TRBD1,.,TGTGCCAGCAGACCTCGACAGGGAAACGAAAAACTGTTTTTT,CASRPRQGNEKLFF
TRBJ2-2,TRBV9,TRBD2,.,TGTGCCAGCAGCGTAGGCCTAGCGGGAGATACCGGGGAGCTGTTTTTT,CASSVGLAGDTGELFF
TRBJ2-2,TRBV5-1,.,.,TGCGCCAGCAGGGACTCGGACACCGGGGAGCTGTTTTTT,CASRDSDTGELFF
TRBJ2-5,TRBV29-1,.,few,TGCAGCGTTGACCCGAACCACACCCAAGAGACCCAGTACTTC,CSVDPNHTQETQYF
TRBJ2-5,TRBV4-2,TRBD1,many,TGTGCCAGCAGCCCTTTATCGGACAGGGGCCAAGAGACCCAGTACTTC,CASSPLSDRGQETQYF
TRBJ1-5,TRBV15,.,.,TGTGCCACCAGCCCGGGGGGTCTTCGGGATCAGCCCCAGCATTTT,CATSPGGLRDQPQHF
TRBJ1-6,TRBV4-3,.,.,TGCGCCAGCAGCCAAGATGGGGGCAGGGTTTCACCCCTCCACTTT,CASSQDGGRVSPLHF
TRBJ2-7,TRBV29-1,.,few,TGCAGCGTTATCGGGGCCCTCTCCTACGAGCAGTACTTC,CSVIGALSYEQYF
TRBJ2-7,TRBV5-1,TRBD2,.,TGCGCCAGCAGCTTTTCCAGCGGGAGGACCTCATCTTACGAGCAGTACTTC,CASSFSSGRTSSYEQYF
TRBJ2-5,TRBV28,.,.,TGTGCCAGCAGTATCCTCGGGGGTTCAAACCAAGAGACCCAGTACTTC,CASSILGGSNQETQYF
TRBJ2-2,TRBV5-1,TRBD1,.,TGCGCCAGCAGCTTGTCCCGGGACAGGGCCGGGGAGCTGTTTTTT,CASSLSRDRAGELFF
TRBJ2-1,TRBV3-1,.,few,TGTGCCAGCAGCCAAGATATTATAGTGCAGAGTGAGCAGTTCTTC,CASSQDIIVQSEQFF
TRBJ1-1,TRBV19,.,.,TGTGCCAGTAGTACGCGAGGGACCCATGAAGCTTTCTTT,CASSTRGTHEAFF
TRBJ2-7,TRBV12-3/TRBV12-4,TRBD2,.,TGTGCCAGCGGGGTGTGGCTAGCGGGGCAGGCCGAGCAGTACTTC,CASGVWLAGQAEQYF
TRBJ1-5,TRBV20-1,.,.,TGCAGTGCTAGAGATCAGTTTGCAGGGAAAAATCAGCCCCAGCATTTT,CSARDQFAGKNQPQHF
TRBJ2-3,TRBV7-6,.,few,TGTGCCAGCAGCCTACTTCATCCAGATACGCAGTATTTT,CASSLLHPDTQYF
TRBJ2-6,TRBV7-3,.,.,TGTGCCAGCAGCCCGAACGGACTTATCTCTGGGGCCAACGTCCTGACTTTC,CASSPNGLISGANVLTF
TRBJ2-3,TRBV10-3,TRBD2,few,TGTGCCATCATGATGGCTAGCGGACCCACAGATACGCAGTATTTT,CAIMMASGPTDTQYF
TRBJ1-1,TRBV6-2/TRBV6-3,.,many,TGTGCCAGCAGCTCTTCGACTGGTGGGGGAATGAACACTGAAGCTTTCTTT,CASSSSTGGGMNTEAFF
TRBJ2-7,TRBV5-1,TRBD1,.,TGCGCCAGCAGTACAGGGGACACCTACGAGCAGTACTTC,CASSTGDTYEQYF
TRBJ2-7,TRBV14,TRBD1,many,TGTGCCAGCAGCCAAGGGGGGACAGTGGCCTACGAGCAGTACTTC,CASSQGGTVAYEQYF
TRBJ2-1,TRBV7-9,.,.,TGTGCCAGCAGCCTTCTGGGGCGGAGCCTAAATGAGCAGTTCTTC,CASSLLGRSLNEQFF
TRBJ2-2,TRBV4-1,.,.,TGCGCCAGCAGCCAAAGGCTTTTCGGGGAGCTGTTTTTT,CASSQRLFGELFF
TRBJ2-4,TRBV4-2,.,.,TGTGCCAGCAGCCAAGATGGAAGGGAGAACATTCAGTACTTC,CASSQDGRENIQYF
TRBJ2-3,TRBV4-3,.,few,TGCGCCAGCAGCCAAGATCGACAGCTTCTTAGCACAGATACGCAGTATTTT,CASSQDRQLLSTDTQYF
TRBJ2-3,TRBV11-2,TRBD2,.,TGTGCCAGCAGCTTACGGAAGGGACTAGGACCAGATACGCAGTATTTT,CASSLRKGLGPDTQYF